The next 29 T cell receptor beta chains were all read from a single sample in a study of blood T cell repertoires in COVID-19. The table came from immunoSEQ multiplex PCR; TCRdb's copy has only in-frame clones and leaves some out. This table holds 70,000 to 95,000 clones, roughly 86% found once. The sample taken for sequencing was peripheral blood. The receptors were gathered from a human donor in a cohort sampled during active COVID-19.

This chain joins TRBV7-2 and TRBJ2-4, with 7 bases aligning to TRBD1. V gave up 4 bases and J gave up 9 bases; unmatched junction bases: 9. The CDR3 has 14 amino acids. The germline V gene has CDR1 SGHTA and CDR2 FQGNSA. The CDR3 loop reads CASSYSTGDAIQYF. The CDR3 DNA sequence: TGTGCCAGCAGCTATAGCACAGGGGATGCCATTCAGTACTTC.

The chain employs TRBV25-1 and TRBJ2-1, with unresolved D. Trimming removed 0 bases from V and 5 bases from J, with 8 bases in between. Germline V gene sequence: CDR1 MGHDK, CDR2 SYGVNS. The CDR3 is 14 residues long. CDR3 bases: TGTGCCAGCAGTGAATATTACGGTCACAATGAGCAGTTCTTC. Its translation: CASSEYYGHNEQFF.

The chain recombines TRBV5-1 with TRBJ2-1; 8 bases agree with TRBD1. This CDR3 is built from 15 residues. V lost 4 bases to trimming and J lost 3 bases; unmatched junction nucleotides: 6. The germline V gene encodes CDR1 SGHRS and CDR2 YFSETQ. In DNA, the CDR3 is TGCGCCAGCAGCGACGGACAGGGCCTCTACAATGAGCAGTTCTTC. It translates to CASSDGQGLYNEQFF. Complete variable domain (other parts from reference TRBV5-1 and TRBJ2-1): KAGVTQTPRYLIKTRGQQVTLSCSPISGHRSVSWYQQTPGQGLQFLFEYFSETQRNKGNFPGRFSGRQFSNSRSEMNVSTLELGDSALYLCASSDGQGLYNEQFFGPGTRLTVL.

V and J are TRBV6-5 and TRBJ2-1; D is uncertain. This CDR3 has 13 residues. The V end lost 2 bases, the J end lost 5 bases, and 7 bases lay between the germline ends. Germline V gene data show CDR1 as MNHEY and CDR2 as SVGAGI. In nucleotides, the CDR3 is TGTGCCAGCAGTTACGGCGGTCACAATGAGCAGTTCTTC. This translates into CASSYGGHNEQFF.

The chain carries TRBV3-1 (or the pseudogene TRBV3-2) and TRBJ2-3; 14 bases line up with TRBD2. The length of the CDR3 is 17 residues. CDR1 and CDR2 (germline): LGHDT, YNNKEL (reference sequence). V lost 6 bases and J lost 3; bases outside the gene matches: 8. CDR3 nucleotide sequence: TGTGCCAGCAGACATGGACTAGCGGGGGGAAAAACAGATACGCAGTATTTT. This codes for CASRHGLAGGKTDTQYF.

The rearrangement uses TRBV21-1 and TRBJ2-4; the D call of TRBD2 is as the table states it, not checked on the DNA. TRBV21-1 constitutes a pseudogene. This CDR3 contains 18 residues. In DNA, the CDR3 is TGTGCCACCAGCACTGGGACTTCCCCCGGTGAAGCCAAAAACATTCAGTACTTC. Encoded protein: CATSTGTSPGEAKNIQYF.

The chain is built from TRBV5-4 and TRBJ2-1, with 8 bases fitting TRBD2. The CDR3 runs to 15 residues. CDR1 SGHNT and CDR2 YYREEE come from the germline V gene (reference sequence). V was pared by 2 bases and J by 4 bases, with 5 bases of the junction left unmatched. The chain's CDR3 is CASSLISSGYNEQFF. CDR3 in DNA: TGTGCCAGCAGCTTAATTTCTAGCGGGTACAATGAGCAGTTCTTC.

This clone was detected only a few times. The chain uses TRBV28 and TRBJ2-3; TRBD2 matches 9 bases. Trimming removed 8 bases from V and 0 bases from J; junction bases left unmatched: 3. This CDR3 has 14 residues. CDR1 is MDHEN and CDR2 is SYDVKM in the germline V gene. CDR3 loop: CASSTSGSTDTQYF. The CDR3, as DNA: TGTGCCAGCTCAACTAGCGGGAGCACAGATACGCAGTATTTT.

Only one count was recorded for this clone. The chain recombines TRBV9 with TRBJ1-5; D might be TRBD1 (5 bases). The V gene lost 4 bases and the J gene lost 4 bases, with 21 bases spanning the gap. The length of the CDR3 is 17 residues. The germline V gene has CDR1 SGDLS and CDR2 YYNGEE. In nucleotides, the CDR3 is TGTGCCAGCAGCACTACGCCGGACATTTATGGGAATCAGCCCCAGCATTTT. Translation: CASSTTPDIYGNQPQHF.

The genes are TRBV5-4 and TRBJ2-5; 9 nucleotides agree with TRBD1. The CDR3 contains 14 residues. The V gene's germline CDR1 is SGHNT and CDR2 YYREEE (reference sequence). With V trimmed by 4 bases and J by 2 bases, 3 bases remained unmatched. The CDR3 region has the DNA TGTGCCAGCAGCCCCGGACAGGGGCAAGAGACCCAGTACTTC. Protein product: CASSPGQGQETQYF.

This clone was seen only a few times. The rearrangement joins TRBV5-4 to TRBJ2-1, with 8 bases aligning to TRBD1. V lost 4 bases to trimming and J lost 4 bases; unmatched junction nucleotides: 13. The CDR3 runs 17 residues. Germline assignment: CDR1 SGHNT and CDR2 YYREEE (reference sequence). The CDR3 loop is CASSKGQGTPRYNEQFF. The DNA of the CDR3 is TGTGCCAGCAGCAAAGGACAGGGCACCCCCCGATACAATGAGCAGTTCTTC.

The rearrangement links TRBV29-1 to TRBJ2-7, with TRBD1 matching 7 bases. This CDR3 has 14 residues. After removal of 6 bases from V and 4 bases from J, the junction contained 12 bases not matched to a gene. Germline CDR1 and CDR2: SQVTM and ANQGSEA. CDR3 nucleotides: TGCAGCGTGACCGAGGGCCAGGGGGTTTACGAGCAGTACTTC. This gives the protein CSVTEGQGVYEQYF.

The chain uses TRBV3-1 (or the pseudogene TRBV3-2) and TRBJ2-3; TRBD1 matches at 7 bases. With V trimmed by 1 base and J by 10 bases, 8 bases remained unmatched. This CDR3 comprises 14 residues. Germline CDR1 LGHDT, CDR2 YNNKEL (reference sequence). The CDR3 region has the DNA TGTGCCAGCAGCCAAGTTTTAAGGGGGACAGCGCAGTATTTT. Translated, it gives CASSQVLRGTAQYF.

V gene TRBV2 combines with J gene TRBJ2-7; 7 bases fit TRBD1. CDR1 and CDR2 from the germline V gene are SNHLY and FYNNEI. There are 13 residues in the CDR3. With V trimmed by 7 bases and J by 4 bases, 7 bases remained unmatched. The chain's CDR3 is CASTGQAEYEQYF. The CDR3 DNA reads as TGTGCCAGCACCGGACAGGCGGAGTACGAGCAGTACTTC.

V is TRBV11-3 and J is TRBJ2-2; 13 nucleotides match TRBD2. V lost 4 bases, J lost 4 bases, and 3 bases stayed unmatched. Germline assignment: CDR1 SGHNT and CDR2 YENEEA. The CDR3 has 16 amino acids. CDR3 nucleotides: TGTGCCAGCAGCTCGGGACTAGCGGGGCGCACCGGGGAGCTGTTTTTT. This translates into CASSSGLAGRTGELFF.

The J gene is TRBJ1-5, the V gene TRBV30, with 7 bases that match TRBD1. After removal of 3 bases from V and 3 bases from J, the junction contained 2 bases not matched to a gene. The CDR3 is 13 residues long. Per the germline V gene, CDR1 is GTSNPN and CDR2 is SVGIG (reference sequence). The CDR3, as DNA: TGTGCCTGGAGCGGGACAGACAATCAGCCCCAGCATTTT. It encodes CAWSGTDNQPQHF.

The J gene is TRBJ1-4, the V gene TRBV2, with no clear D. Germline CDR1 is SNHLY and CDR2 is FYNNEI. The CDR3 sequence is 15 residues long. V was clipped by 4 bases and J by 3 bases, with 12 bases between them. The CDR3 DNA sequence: TGTGCCAGCAGTGCGAATGGGCAGTCTAATGAAAAACTGTTTTTT. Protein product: CASSANGQSNEKLFF.

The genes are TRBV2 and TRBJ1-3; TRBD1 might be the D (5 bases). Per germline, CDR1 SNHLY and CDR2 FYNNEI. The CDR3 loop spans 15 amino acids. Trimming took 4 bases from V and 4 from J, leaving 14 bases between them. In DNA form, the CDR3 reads TGTGCCAGCAGTGTTCGCCGGGGGTCCGGAAACACCATATATTTT. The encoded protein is CASSVRRGSGNTIYF.

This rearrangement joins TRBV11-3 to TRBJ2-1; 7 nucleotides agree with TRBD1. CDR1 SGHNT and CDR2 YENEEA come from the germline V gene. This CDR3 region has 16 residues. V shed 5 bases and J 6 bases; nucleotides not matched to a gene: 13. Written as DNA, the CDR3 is TGTGCCAGCAGCCCTCGACAGGGTAGGAGTCCCAATGAGCAGTTCTTC. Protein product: CASSPRQGRSPNEQFF.

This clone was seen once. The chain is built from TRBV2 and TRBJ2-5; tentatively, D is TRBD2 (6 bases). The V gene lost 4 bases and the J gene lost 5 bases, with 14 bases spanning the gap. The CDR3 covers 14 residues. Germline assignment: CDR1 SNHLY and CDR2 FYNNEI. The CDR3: CASSATAAGETQYF. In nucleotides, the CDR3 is TGTGCCAGCAGTGCAACAGCGGCGGGGGAGACCCAGTACTTC.

This CDR3 reads CASSSTYAGAYEQYF. The CDR3 DNA reads as TGTGCCAGCAGCTCCACATATGCAGGGGCCTACGAGCAGTACTTC. V and J are TRBV5-4 and TRBJ2-7; D perhaps matches TRBD1 (6 bases). V gave up 3 bases and J gave up 2 bases, with 15 bases separating them. Germline V CDR1 and CDR2: SGHNT, YYREEE (reference sequence). This CDR3 is 15 amino acids long.

DNA for the CDR3: TGTGCCAGCAGCCCAAGGCCGGGGAGGAACGAGCAGTACTTC. It specifies CASSPRPGRNEQYF. The chain couples TRBV14 to TRBJ2-7; weak D call: TRBD2 (6 bases). The CDR3 has 14 amino acids. Germline V lookup: CDR1 SGHDN, CDR2 FVKESK. Trimming shortened V by 4 bases and J by 5 bases, and 15 bases separated the two germline ends.

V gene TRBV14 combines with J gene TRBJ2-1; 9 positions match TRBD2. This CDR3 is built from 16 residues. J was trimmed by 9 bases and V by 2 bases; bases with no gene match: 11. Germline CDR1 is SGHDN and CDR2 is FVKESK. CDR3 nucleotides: TGTGCCAGCAGCCAACTAGCGGGGACGCTTGGGGGTGAGCAGTTCTTC. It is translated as CASSQLAGTLGGEQFF.

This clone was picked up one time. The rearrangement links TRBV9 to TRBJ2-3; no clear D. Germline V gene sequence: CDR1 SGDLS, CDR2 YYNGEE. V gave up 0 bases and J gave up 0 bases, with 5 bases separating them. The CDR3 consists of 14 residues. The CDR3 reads CASSVDLSTDTQYF. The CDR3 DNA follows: TGTGCCAGCAGCGTAGATCTTAGCACAGATACGCAGTATTTT. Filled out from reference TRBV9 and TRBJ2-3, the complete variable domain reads DSGVTQTPKHLITATGQRVTLRCSPRSGDLSVYWYQQSLDQGLQFLIQYYNGEERAKGNILERFSAQQFPDLHSELNLSSLELGDSALYFCASSVDLSTDTQYFGPGTRLTVL.

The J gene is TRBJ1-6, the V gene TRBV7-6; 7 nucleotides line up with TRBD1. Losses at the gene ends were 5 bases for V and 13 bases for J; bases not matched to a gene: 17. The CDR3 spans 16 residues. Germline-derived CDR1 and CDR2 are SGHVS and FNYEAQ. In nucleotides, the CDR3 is TGTGCCAGCAGCCTATCCGTCCGGGACAGTCGAATTCCCCTCCACTTT. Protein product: CASSLSVRDSRIPLHF.

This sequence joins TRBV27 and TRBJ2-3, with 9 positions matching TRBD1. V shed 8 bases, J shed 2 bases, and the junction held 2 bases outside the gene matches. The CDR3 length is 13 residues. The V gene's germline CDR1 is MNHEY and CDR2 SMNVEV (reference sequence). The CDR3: CASRDRVTDTQYF. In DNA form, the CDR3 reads TGTGCCAGCCGGGACAGGGTCACAGATACGCAGTATTTT.

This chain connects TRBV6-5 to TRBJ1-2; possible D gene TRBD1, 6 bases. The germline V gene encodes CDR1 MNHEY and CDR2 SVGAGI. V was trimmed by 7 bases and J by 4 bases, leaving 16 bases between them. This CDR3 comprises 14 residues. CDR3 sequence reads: CASTQGGVIYGYTF. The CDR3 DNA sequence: TGTGCCAGCACCCAAGGGGGGGTTATCTATGGCTACACCTTC.

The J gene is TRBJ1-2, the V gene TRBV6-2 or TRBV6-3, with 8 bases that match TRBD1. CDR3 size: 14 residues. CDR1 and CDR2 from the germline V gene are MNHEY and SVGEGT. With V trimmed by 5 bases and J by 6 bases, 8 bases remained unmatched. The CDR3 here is CASSRGQGKDGYTF. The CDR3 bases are TGTGCCAGCAGTCGCGGACAGGGAAAGGATGGCTACACCTTC.

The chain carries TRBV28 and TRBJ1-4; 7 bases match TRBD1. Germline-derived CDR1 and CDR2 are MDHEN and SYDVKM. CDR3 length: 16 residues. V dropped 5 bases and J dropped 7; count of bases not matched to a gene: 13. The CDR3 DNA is TGTGCCAGCAGTCCGTCGAACAGGGGTTACGTTGAAAAACTGTTTTTT. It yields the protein CASSPSNRGYVEKLFF. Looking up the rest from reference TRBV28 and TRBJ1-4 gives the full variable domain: DVKVTQSSRYLVKRTGEKVFLECVQDMDHENMFWYRQDPGLGLRLIYFSYDVKMKEKGDIPEGYSVSREKKERFSLILESASTNQTSMYLCASSPSNRGYVEKLFFGSGTQLSVL.